This T cell receptor beta chain was sequenced in a study of T cell repertoires in cytomegalovirus infection. In the study overall: Matching HLA type and CMV infection were both indicated by public TCR beta signatures. Overall study results and limits: Cumulative frequency of public TCR beta families picked out carriers of CMV plus the relevant HLA. Dominating the ex vivo response were HLA-C-restricted CMV-specific TCR beta clonotypes.

Each CDR3 protein is one row after TCRdb ran MiXCR on the reads. The sample records approximately 140,000 distinct CDR3 sequences, 5.5% to 8% being singletons. Trimming cost V 6 bases and J 0 bases, with 9 bases left between them. The CDR3 runs 13 residues. In germline, CDR1 is DFQATT, CDR2 SNEGSKA (reference sequence). This clonotype came up many times. Its antigen is still unknown. The chain couples TRBV20-1 to TRBJ2-1; unclear D gene. The source material was PBMCs. This clonotype originated in a human donor in good health (CMV status not recorded). Some clones in this sample may be carry-over from other donors' samples. CDR3 DNA sequence: TGCAGTGCGATTACAACCTCCTACAATGAGCAGTTCTTC. This codes for CSAITTSYNEQFF.